This paragraph reports one T cell receptor (beta chain). Its target is not known. The entry originates in a study of T cell clones after liver transplantation. About the research overall: Tolerant meant at least one year fully off immunosuppression without liver enzymes above twice normal.

Clones were sequenced by immunoSEQ multiplex PCR, and TCRdb holds only the in-frame ones, with some missing. The top ten hold roughly 2.8% of the sample, which has 65,000 to 80,000 clones, around four fifths seen once. The CDR3 loop spans 15 amino acids. Germline V gene sequence: CDR1 SGDLS, CDR2 YYNGEE. Trimming removed 5 bases at V and 0 bases at J, with 14 bases between. Study-wide results and caveats: Low donor cell numbers restricted donor-reactive repertoire measurement in a couple of subjects. A larger donor-reactive than third-party decline suggested partial antigen-specific deletion. A significant post-transplant drop in circulating graft-donor-reactive CD4 TCRbeta sequences occurred in most of the 8 subjects.

The receptor comes from a human patient who received a liver transplant. Some T cells may be supplied by the graft donor. Material: CD4+ T cells from blood, obtained at the 22-month timepoint. The chain employs TRBV9 and TRBJ1-1; D may be TRBD1 (5 bases). The CDR3 sequence is CASSSRGVMNTEAFF. The CDR3, as DNA: TGTGCCAGCAGTTCCCGGGGGGTTATGAACACTGAAGCTTTCTTT.